These 31 T cell receptor beta chains share one sample of origin, sequenced in a study of cytomegalovirus exposure and HLA in healthy donors. PCR was performed using 60 Vbeta and 13 Jbeta primers. The protocol was immunoSEQ multiplex PCR, while the TCRdb copy is restricted to in-frame clones and leaves out a portion. The sample shows under 150,000 clones, roughly four fifths of them seen only once. Sequenced sample: PBMCs. The receptor source for this set is a male donor in good health and CMV-seropositive.

The chain has TRBV28 and TRBJ1-4; no firm D call. V gave up 6 bases and J gave up 0 bases, with 5 bases separating them. Germline CDR1 reads MDHEN; CDR2 reads SYDVKM. CDR3 length: 13 amino acids. DNA of the CDR3: TGTGCCAGCAGATTTACAACTAATGAAAAACTGTTTTTT. It translates to CASRFTTNEKLFF.

The chain couples TRBV28 to TRBJ2-2, with D maybe TRBD2 (5 bases). Trimming took off 6 bases at V and 0 bases at J, with 11 bases between the two ends. The CDR3 has 15 amino acids. Germline lookup yields CDR1 MDHEN and CDR2 SYDVKM. CDR3 in amino acids: CASRPTNANTGELFF. Written as DNA, the CDR3 is TGTGCCAGCAGGCCGACTAACGCGAACACCGGGGAGCTGTTTTTT.

V usage is TRBV5-1 and J usage is TRBJ1-6; 9 bases are a match to TRBD1. The length of the CDR3 is 14 residues. The V and J ends lost 4 bases and 6 bases, in that order; junction bases with no gene match: 2. Per the germline V gene, CDR1 is SGHRS and CDR2 is YFSETQ. CDR3: CASSVDRGNSPLHF. The CDR3 DNA reads as TGCGCCAGCAGCGTGGACAGGGGTAATTCACCCCTCCACTTT.

The chain joins TRBV30 to TRBJ2-7, with TRBD2 matching 12 bases. Unmatched junction bases numbered 8, after V lost 4 bases and J lost 4 bases. This CDR3 has 15 residues. Looked up from germline, CDR1 is GTSNPN and CDR2 is SVGIG (reference sequence). The CDR3, as DNA: TGTGCCTGGACCTCTGGACTAGCGGGACCTTACGAGCAGTACTTC. This codes for CAWTSGLAGPYEQYF.

V usage is TRBV10-3 and J usage is TRBJ1-3, with D possibly TRBD1 on 6 matching bases. V dropped 5 bases and J dropped 0 bases, with 8 bases sitting between them. The CDR3 length is 14 residues. CDR1 is ENHRY, CDR2 SYGVKD, per germline. The DNA of the CDR3 is TGTGCCATCAGTCGGACAGACTCTGGAAACACCATATATTTT. This codes for CAISRTDSGNTIYF.

This chain joins TRBV11-1 and TRBJ2-5, with 11 nucleotides matching TRBD2. CDR3 length: 16 amino acids. The germline V gene has CDR1 SGHAT and CDR2 FQDESV (reference sequence). J was trimmed by 3 bases and V by 5 bases; bases with no gene match: 8. As DNA, the CDR3 is TGTGCCAGCAGCGCGCTAGCGGGAGGTAGGGAAGAGACCCAGTACTTC. Protein: CASSALAGGREETQYF.

The V gene is TRBV7-9, the J gene TRBJ2-7; 7 positions match TRBD1. Germline loops: CDR1 SEHNR, CDR2 FQNEAQ (reference sequence). Trimming at V came to 5 bases and at J to 5 bases, leaving 12 bases not matched to a gene. This CDR3 has 15 residues. The CDR3 region is CASSRAETGFDEQYF. The CDR3 DNA reads TGTGCCAGCAGCCGAGCCGAGACAGGGTTTGACGAGCAGTACTTC.

This clone has just a few counts. The V and J genes are TRBV7-8 and TRBJ2-1; 14 nucleotides align to TRBD2. This CDR3 comprises 16 residues. V gave up 3 bases and J gave up 8 bases; unmatched junction bases: 6. CDR1 is SGHVS, CDR2 FQNEAQ, per germline. The CDR3 DNA reads TGTGCCAGCAGCTTGACTAGCGGGAGGGCCTGGGATGAGCAGTTCTTC. Amino acids: CASSLTSGRAWDEQFF.

A few counts support this clone. The chain employs TRBV4-1 and TRBJ2-3; D perhaps matches TRBD1 (6 bases). CDR3 length: 18 residues. V lost 0 bases and J lost 2, with 18 bases in between. Per the germline V gene, CDR1 is MGHRA and CDR2 is YSYEKL. Here the CDR3 reads CASSQDLNRAWDTDTQYF. CDR3 coding DNA: TGCGCCAGCAGCCAAGATCTGAACAGGGCTTGGGACACAGATACGCAGTATTTT.

This clone was recorded many times. The rearrangement joins TRBV10-3 to TRBJ2-3; the D gene is possibly TRBD1 (5 bases). Trimming cost V 0 bases and J 1 base, with 14 bases left between them. The CDR3 loop spans 17 amino acids. CDR1 and CDR2 (germline): ENHRY, SYGVKD. The CDR3 DNA reads as TGTGCCATCAGTGAGTCTTGGGGCCGTACCCGCACAGATACGCAGTATTTT. Protein: CAISESWGRTRTDTQYF.

This chain links TRBV4-3 with TRBJ1-1; possibly TRBD1 for D (5 bases). The CDR3 sequence is 13 residues long. Trimming removed 8 bases from V and 3 bases from J, with 13 bases in between. The germline V gene encodes CDR1 LGHNA and CDR2 YSLEER. The CDR3 here is CASGRERDTEAFF. The CDR3 DNA reads as TGCGCCAGCGGCAGGGAAAGGGACACTGAAGCTTTCTTT.

J is TRBJ2-7 and V is TRBV6-6; maybe TRBD1 (6 bases). Deletions cut 5 bases from V and 4 bases from J, with 9 bases between. CDR1 is MNHNY, CDR2 SVGAGI, per germline (reference sequence). CDR3 length: 12 amino acids. CDR3 DNA: TGTGCCAGCAGTCCCGGACAGTACGAGCAGTACTTC. This encodes CASSPGQYEQYF.

Only a few counts were recorded for this clone. The gene calls are TRBV11-3 and TRBJ2-3; 10 nucleotides match TRBD1. CDR1 is SGHNT, CDR2 YENEEA, per germline. V lost 5 bases and J lost 3; bases outside the gene matches: 5. The CDR3 is 15 amino acids. The CDR3 DNA reads TGTGCCAGCAGCATGACAGGGGGCTGGACAGATACGCAGTATTTT. The encoded protein is CASSMTGGWTDTQYF. The variable domain in full, completed from reference TRBV11-3 and TRBJ2-3, reads EAGVVQSPRYKIIEKKQPVAFWCNPISGHNTLYWYLQNLGQGPELLIRYENEEAVDDSQLPKDRFSAERLKGVDSTLKIQPAELGDSAVYLCASSMTGGWTDTQYFGPGTRLTVL.

This sequence joins TRBV4-3 and TRBJ1-4, with a possible D match to TRBD1 (6 bases). CDR1 LGHNA and CDR2 YSLEER come from the germline V gene. Trimming pared 4 bases from V and 4 bases from J, leaving 10 bases between. The CDR3 spans 14 residues. CDR3 bases: TGCGCCAGCAGCCTTGGACAGTTTAATGAAAAACTGTTTTTT. As protein: CASSLGQFNEKLFF.

This chain joins TRBV15 and TRBJ1-2; 7 nucleotides line up with TRBD1. J lost 2 bases, V lost 3 bases, and 9 bases had no gene match. The CDR3 is 16 residues long. The germline V gene encodes CDR1 LNHNV and CDR2 YYDKDF (reference sequence). The CDR3 region is CATSRLGDRTNYGYTF. CDR3 sequence (DNA): TGTGCCACCAGCAGGCTCGGGGACAGAACAAACTATGGCTACACCTTC.

This clone was recorded many times. This sequence joins TRBV4-1 and TRBJ1-1; D unresolved. This CDR3 has 16 amino acids. V lost 3 bases and J 8 bases, leaving 22 bases between the germline ends. Germline V gene data show CDR1 as MGHRA and CDR2 as YSYEKL. CDR3 sequence: CASSQERRTTLIEAFF. For the CDR3, the DNA is TGCGCCAGCAGCCAGGAGAGACGGACTACACTGATCGAAGCTTTCTTT.

This chain uses TRBV28 with TRBJ1-1; unclear D gene. The V and J ends lost 6 bases and 1 base respectively, with 6 bases between them. The CDR3 consists of 12 residues. In germline, CDR1 is MDHEN, CDR2 SYDVKM. CDR3 nucleotides: TGTGCCAGCAGCCTGTGGAACACTGAAGCTTTCTTT. This codes for CASSLWNTEAFF. The entire variable domain, with the rest obtained from reference TRBV28 and TRBJ1-1, is as follows: DVKVTQSSRYLVKRTGEKVFLECVQDMDHENMFWYRQDPGLGLRLIYFSYDVKMKEKGDIPEGYSVSREKKERFSLILESASTNQTSMYLCASSLWNTEAFFGQGTRLTVV.

The chain is built from TRBV5-6 and TRBJ1-1, with 7 bases fitting TRBD1. This CDR3 contains 13 residues. V shed 3 bases, J shed 6 bases, and the junction held 5 bases outside the gene matches. Germline V gene data show CDR1 as SGHDT and CDR2 as YYEEEE. For the CDR3, the DNA is TGTGCCAGCAGCTCCGCAGGGGGTCCTGAAGCTTTCTTT. Its protein is CASSSAGGPEAFF.

The chain is built from TRBV7-2 and TRBJ1-1; tentative D call: TRBD1 (5 bases). From germline, CDR1 is SGHTA and CDR2 FQGNSA. This CDR3 region has 14 residues. The V end was cut by 1 base, the J end by 1 base, with 7 bases between. For the CDR3, the DNA is TGTGCCAGCAGCTTAGGACAGCAGAACACTGAAGCTTTCTTT. Translated: CASSLGQQNTEAFF.

This clone occurred once. The chain has TRBV7-9 and TRBJ1-1, with 7 bases fitting TRBD1. With 1 base clipped from V and 0 bases from J, the junction kept 5 bases outside the gene matches. Per the germline V gene, CDR1 is SEHNR and CDR2 is FQNEAQ (reference sequence). There are 16 residues in the CDR3. Here the CDR3 reads CASSLVAGGMNTEAFF. The DNA of the CDR3 is TGTGCCAGCAGCTTAGTAGCAGGGGGGATGAACACTGAAGCTTTCTTT. Full variable domain (missing parts from reference TRBV7-9 and TRBJ1-1): DTGVSQNPRHKITKRGQNVTFRCDPISEHNRLYWYRQTLGQGPEFLTYFQNEAQLEKSRLLSDRFSAERPKGSFSTLEIQRTEQGDSAMYLCASSLVAGGMNTEAFFGQGTRLTVV.

The chain has TRBV27 and TRBJ2-3; D may be TRBD2 (7 bases). Per the germline V gene, CDR1 is MNHEY and CDR2 is SMNVEV (reference sequence). CDR3 length equals 19 residues. V shed 7 bases and J shed 2 bases, with 28 bases lying between them. CDR3 amino acids: CASIKLGGGLVPATDTQYF. The CDR3 DNA reads TGTGCCAGCATCAAACTAGGGGGGGGGCTAGTACCGGCCACAGATACGCAGTATTTT.

V is TRBV2 and J is TRBJ2-5; D ambiguous. The J call may be mistaken, given a closer DNA end match to TRBJ2-7. Germline CDR1 is SNHLY and CDR2 is FYNNEI. The CDR3 loop spans 10 amino acids. This chain's CDR3 is CASSLYEQYF. The CDR3 DNA reads as TGTGCCAGCAGCCTTTACGAGCAGTACTTC.

The chain has TRBV6-5 and TRBJ2-1; D remains unclear. The V end was cut by 0 bases, the J end by 5 bases, with 14 bases between. The CDR3 is 16 residues long. Germline V gene sequence: CDR1 MNHEY, CDR2 SVGAGI. The CDR3 loop reads CASSYSTNSPHNEQFF. The CDR3 coding sequence is TGTGCCAGCAGTTACTCAACTAACTCCCCCCACAATGAGCAGTTCTTC.

The V gene is TRBV19, the J gene TRBJ2-5; weak D call: TRBD1 (5 bases). Germline lookup yields CDR1 LNHDA and CDR2 SQIVND (reference sequence). V was shortened by 4 bases and J by 7 bases, with 16 bases between the two germline ends. CDR3 length: 14 residues. The CDR3 sequence is CASSKGDSSGTQYF. CDR3 nucleotide sequence: TGTGCCAGTAGTAAGGGTGACAGTTCCGGGACCCAGTACTTC.

This clone was observed once. J is TRBJ1-6 and V is TRBV27; D is uncertain. CDR3 length: 14 amino acids. The germline V and J ends were trimmed by 3 bases and 7 bases, with 10 bases remaining between them. Germline V gives CDR1 MNHEY, CDR2 SMNVEV (reference sequence). The CDR3 reads CASSLVALNSPLHF. The CDR3 coding sequence is TGTGCCAGCAGTTTGGTAGCGTTAAATTCACCCCTCCACTTT.

This clone was recorded only once. The chain couples TRBV4-3 to TRBJ2-1; the D gene is possibly TRBD2 (6 bases). Germline assignment: CDR1 LGHNA and CDR2 YSLEER. Trimming left V 3 bases short and J 6 bases short, with 21 bases between. This CDR3 has 17 amino acids. The CDR3 DNA reads TGCGCCAGCAGCCATCTAGGAGGGCCTAGCGTTGCCAATGAGCAGTTCTTC. Amino acids: CASSHLGGPSVANEQFF.

The chain combines TRBV5-1 with TRBJ2-3, with D possibly TRBD2 on 5 matching bases. Between the trimmed V and J ends, which lost 0 bases and 2 bases, there was a span of 10 bases. The CDR3 loop spans 15 amino acids. CDR1 SGHRS and CDR2 YFSETQ come from the germline V gene. The CDR3 region is CASSLAGKVTDTQYF. CDR3 bases: TGCGCCAGCAGCTTGGCCGGGAAGGTCACAGATACGCAGTATTTT.

The rearrangement uses TRBV5-1 and TRBJ2-1, with 7 bases matching TRBD1. This CDR3 is built from 16 residues. Germline CDR1 reads SGHRS; CDR2 reads YFSETQ. V gave up 5 bases and J gave up 7 bases; unmatched junction bases: 15. CDR3 nucleotides: TGCGCCAGCAGTTCCCAGGGGGATCAGAGGGGTAATGAGCAGTTCTTC. It encodes CASSSQGDQRGNEQFF.

The gene calls are TRBV4-3 and TRBJ2-1; 10 nucleotides agree with TRBD2. This CDR3 is built from 13 residues. V gave up 4 bases and J gave up 9 bases; unmatched junction bases: 3. Per germline, CDR1 LGHNA and CDR2 YSLEER. The CDR3 region has the DNA TGCGCCAGCAGCCCCTGGACTAGCGGTGAGCAGTTCTTC. The encoded protein is CASSPWTSGEQFF.

The chain combines TRBV5-6 with TRBJ1-1; D call uncertain. This CDR3 comprises 13 residues. Trimming shortened V by 4 bases and J by 0 bases, and 7 bases separated the two germline ends. Germline V gives CDR1 SGHDT, CDR2 YYEEEE. CDR3 DNA: TGTGCCAGCAGCGGCCTTATGAACACTGAAGCTTTCTTT. It encodes CASSGLMNTEAFF.

This chain links TRBV10-2 with TRBJ2-1, with 12 bases aligning to TRBD2. V gave up 10 bases and J gave up 7 bases; unmatched junction bases: 11. Germline values: CDR1 WSHSY, CDR2 SAAADI. There are 15 residues in the CDR3. The CDR3, as DNA: TGCGCCACCCATTCCCTAGCGGGAGGGTGGAATGAGCAGTTCTTC. Translated: CATHSLAGGWNEQFF.